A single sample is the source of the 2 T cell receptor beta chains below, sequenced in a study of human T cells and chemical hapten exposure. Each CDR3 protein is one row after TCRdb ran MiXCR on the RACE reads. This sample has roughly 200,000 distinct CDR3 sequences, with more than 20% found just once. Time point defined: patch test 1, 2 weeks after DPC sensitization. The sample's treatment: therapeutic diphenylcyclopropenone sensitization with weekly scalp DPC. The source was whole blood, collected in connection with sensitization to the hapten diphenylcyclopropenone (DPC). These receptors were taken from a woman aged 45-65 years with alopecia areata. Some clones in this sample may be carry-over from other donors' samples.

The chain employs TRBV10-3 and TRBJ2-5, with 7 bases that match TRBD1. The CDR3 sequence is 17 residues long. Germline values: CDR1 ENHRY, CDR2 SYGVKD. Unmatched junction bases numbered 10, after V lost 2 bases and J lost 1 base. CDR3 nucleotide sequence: TGTGCCATCAGTGAGCCCCACCTGACAGGGACCCAAGAGACCCAGTACTTC. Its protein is CAISEPHLTGTQETQYF.

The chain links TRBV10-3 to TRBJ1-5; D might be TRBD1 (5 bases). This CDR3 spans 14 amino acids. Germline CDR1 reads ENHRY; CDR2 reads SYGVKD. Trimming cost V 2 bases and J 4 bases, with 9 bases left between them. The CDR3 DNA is TGTGCCATCAGTGAGGACAGCTCGAATCAGCCCCAGCATTTT. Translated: CAISEDSSNQPQHF.